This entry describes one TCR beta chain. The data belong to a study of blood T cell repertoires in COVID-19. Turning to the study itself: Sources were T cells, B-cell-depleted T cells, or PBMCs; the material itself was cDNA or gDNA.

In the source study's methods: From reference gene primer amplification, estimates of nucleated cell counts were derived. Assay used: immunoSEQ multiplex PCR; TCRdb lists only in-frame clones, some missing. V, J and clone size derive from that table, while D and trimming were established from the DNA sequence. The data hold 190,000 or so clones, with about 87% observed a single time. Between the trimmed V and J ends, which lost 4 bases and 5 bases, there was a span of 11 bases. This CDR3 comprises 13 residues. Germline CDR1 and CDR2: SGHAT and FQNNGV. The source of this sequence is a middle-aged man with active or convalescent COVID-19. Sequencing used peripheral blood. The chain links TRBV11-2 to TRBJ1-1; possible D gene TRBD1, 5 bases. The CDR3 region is CASSYSTGTEAFF. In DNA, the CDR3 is TGTGCCAGCAGCTACTCAACAGGAACTGAAGCTTTCTTT.